This TCR beta chain was sequenced during a study of OX40 agonist ivuxolimab in advanced cancers. Researchers took blood at baseline, on cycle 4 day 1, and on cycle 7 day 1. Using immunoSEQ multiplex PCR, the repertoire was profiled, and TCRdb retains in-frame clones only, with some absent. The profile covers roughly 62,000 clones, with 70% to 90% appearing a single time and roughly 4.5% taken by the ten largest. This CDR3 has 17 residues. V lost 2 bases and J lost 4; bases outside the gene matches: 9. CDR1 is SGHTA and CDR2 is FQGTGA in the germline V gene. Details on this clone: Its cognate antigen is unknown.

Findings and limits, study-wide: Averaged across samples, CD8+ T cells carried more expanded clones than CD4+ did. Compared with others, partial responders at 0.1-3.0 mg/kg displayed clonal expansion among the lowest.

This TCR derives from an adult with an advanced solid tumor such as melanoma, head and neck, liver or kidney cancer. Sequencing used CD4+ or CD8+ T cells sorted from blood, obtained in a trial of the OX40 agonist ivuxolimab. The rearrangement uses TRBV7-3 and TRBJ1-1; 11 bases align to TRBD1. The CDR3 protein is CASSLGRTGGGGTEAFF. Written as DNA, the CDR3 is TGTGCCAGCAGCTTAGGACGGACAGGGGGCGGTGGCACTGAAGCTTTCTTT.